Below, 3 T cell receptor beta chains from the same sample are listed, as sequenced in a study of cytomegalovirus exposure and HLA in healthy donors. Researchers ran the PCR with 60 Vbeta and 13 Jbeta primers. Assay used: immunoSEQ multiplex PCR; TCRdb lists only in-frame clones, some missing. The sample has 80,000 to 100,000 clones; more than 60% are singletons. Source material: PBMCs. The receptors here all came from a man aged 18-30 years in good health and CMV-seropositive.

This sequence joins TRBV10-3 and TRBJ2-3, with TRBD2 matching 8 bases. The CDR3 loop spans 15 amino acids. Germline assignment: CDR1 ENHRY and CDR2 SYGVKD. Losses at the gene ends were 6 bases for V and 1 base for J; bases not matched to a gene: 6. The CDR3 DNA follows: TGTGCCATCAGCGGGGGGGGAAGGCGCACAGATACGCAGTATTTT. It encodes CAISGGGRRTDTQYF.

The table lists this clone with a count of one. The CDR3 reads CASRPGGQVVNEQFF. CDR3 sequence (DNA): TGTGCCAGCAGACCGGGGGGGCAAGTTGTAAATGAGCAGTTCTTC. The rearrangement joins TRBV27 to TRBJ2-1; 8 nucleotides agree with TRBD2. The V gene end was trimmed by 6 bases and the J gene end by 7 bases; junction bases not matched to a gene: 11. Germline-derived CDR1 and CDR2 are MNHEY and SMNVEV (reference sequence). This CDR3 has 15 residues.

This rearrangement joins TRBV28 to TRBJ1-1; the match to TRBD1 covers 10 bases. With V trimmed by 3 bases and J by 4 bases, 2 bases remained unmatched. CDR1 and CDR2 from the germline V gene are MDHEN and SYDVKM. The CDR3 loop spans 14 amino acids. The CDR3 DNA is TGTGCCAGCAGTTTGAGGACAGGGGGCACTGAAGCTTTCTTT. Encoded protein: CASSLRTGGTEAFF.